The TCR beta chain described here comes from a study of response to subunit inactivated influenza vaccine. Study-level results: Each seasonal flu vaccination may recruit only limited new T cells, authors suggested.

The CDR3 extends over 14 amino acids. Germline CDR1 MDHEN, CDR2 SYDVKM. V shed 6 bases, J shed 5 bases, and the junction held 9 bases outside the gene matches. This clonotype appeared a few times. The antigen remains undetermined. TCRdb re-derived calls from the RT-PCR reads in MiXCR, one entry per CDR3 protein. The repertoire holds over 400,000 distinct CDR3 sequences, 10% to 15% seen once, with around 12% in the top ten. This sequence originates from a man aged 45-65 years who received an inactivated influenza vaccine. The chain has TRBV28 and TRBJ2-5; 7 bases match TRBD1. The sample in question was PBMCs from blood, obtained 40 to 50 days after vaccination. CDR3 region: CASRNRGSSETQYF. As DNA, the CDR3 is TGTGCCAGCAGGAACAGGGGATCAAGCGAGACCCAGTACTTC.